A single sample gave rise to the 30 T cell receptor beta chains below, sequenced in a study of OX40 agonist ivuxolimab in advanced cancers. Sequencing was performed with immunoSEQ multiplex PCR; in TCRdb, only in-frame clones are kept and a portion is missing. The sample gives about 120,000 clones, 85% to 90% of which show up once; 0.55% is in the top ten. The sample here was CD4+ or CD8+ T cells sorted from blood, taken in a trial of the OX40 agonist ivuxolimab. All receptors come from an adult with an advanced solid tumor such as melanoma, head and neck, liver or kidney cancer.

The gene calls are TRBV6-5 and TRBJ1-1; TRBD1 aligns across 8 bases. The CDR3 is 15 residues long. J gave up 2 bases and V 4 bases, and 6 bases lay outside the gene matches. Germline values: CDR1 MNHEY, CDR2 SVGAGI. The CDR3 DNA reads as TGTGCCAGCAGTTTATCAGGGACAGGTAACACTGAAGCTTTCTTT. Translated: CASSLSGTGNTEAFF.

The chain is built from TRBV7-2 and TRBJ1-4; D call uncertain. V lost 5 bases, J lost 8 bases, and 12 bases lay in between. The CDR3 totals 13 residues. The V gene's germline CDR1 is SGHTA and CDR2 FQGNSA. CDR3 sequence reads: CASSLMEGEKLFF. The CDR3 DNA reads as TGTGCCAGCAGCCTAATGGAAGGGGAAAAACTGTTTTTT.

V is TRBV7-2 and J is TRBJ2-7; maybe TRBD1 (6 bases). Trimming took 4 bases from V and 2 from J, leaving 9 bases between them. From germline, CDR1 is SGHTA and CDR2 FQGNSA. The CDR3 has 13 amino acids. The CDR3 protein is CASSSQGPYEQYF. Written as DNA, the CDR3 is TGTGCCAGCAGCTCACAGGGCCCCTACGAGCAGTACTTC.

The chain joins TRBV5-6 to TRBJ2-2; TRBD2 matches at 7 bases. Germline V gives CDR1 SGHDT, CDR2 YYEEEE. The CDR3 length is 13 residues. The V segment lost 8 bases and the J segment 6 bases; nucleotides outside the gene matches: 7. The CDR3 loop reads CASLQAGAGELFF. In nucleotides, the CDR3 is TGTGCCAGTCTGCAGGCGGGGGCCGGGGAGCTGTTTTTT. Variable domain in full (rest from reference TRBV5-6 and TRBJ2-2): DAGVTQSPTHLIKTRGQQVTLRCSPKSGHDTVSWYQQALGQGPQFIFQYYEEEERQRGNFPDRFSGHQFPNYSSELNVNALLLGDSALYLCASLQAGAGELFFGEGSRLTVL.

V is TRBV7-9 and J is TRBJ1-6; possibly TRBD1 for D (5 bases). Germline V gives CDR1 SEHNR, CDR2 FQNEAQ (reference sequence). The CDR3 length is 14 residues. Trimming stripped 0 bases from V and 10 bases from J, with 10 bases between. The CDR3 spells CASSLAGERSPLHF. The CDR3 bases are TGTGCCAGCAGCTTAGCAGGGGAACGCTCACCCCTCCACTTT.

The chain combines TRBV9 with TRBJ1-4; the D gene is possibly TRBD1 (5 bases). Germline assignment: CDR1 SGDLS and CDR2 YYNGEE. Trimming cost V 0 bases and J 7 bases, with 13 bases left between them. This CDR3 region has 15 residues. The CDR3 is CASSVGVGASEKLFF. The CDR3 nucleotides read TGTGCCAGCAGCGTAGGGGTAGGGGCGAGTGAAAAACTGTTTTTT.

This sequence joins TRBV6-5 and TRBJ1-6; 11 nucleotides line up with TRBD1. This CDR3 spans 14 amino acids. The germline CDR1 and CDR2 sequences are MNHEY and SVGAGI. The trim removed 6 bases at V and 10 bases at J, leaving 5 bases unmatched. This CDR3 reads CASRQGQGGSPLHF. As DNA, the CDR3 is TGTGCCAGCAGACAGGGACAGGGGGGGTCACCCCTCCACTTT.

This chain connects TRBV7-9 to TRBJ1-1; no firm D call. The CDR3 runs 14 residues. In germline, CDR1 is SEHNR, CDR2 FQNEAQ (reference sequence). V shed 5 bases and J shed 0 bases, with 10 bases lying between them. This chain's CDR3 is CASSRESMNTEAFF. The CDR3 bases are TGTGCCAGCAGCCGGGAGAGCATGAACACTGAAGCTTTCTTT.

The J gene is TRBJ1-4, the V gene TRBV7-6; TRBD1 is a possible D gene (5 bases). Trimming took off 2 bases at V and 7 bases at J, with 11 bases between the two ends. Germline CDR1 reads SGHVS; CDR2 reads FNYEAQ. The CDR3 has 14 amino acids. The CDR3 loop is CASSLRVGREKLFF. CDR3 coding DNA: TGTGCCAGCAGCTTAAGGGTGGGGCGTGAAAAACTGTTTTTT.

This chain joins TRBV7-9 and TRBJ2-7; D remains ambiguous. The CDR3 is 11 residues long. The V gene lost 1 base and the J gene lost 5 bases, with 3 bases spanning the gap. The germline CDR1 and CDR2 sequences are SEHNR and FQNEAQ (reference sequence). The CDR3 sequence is CASSLDHEQYF. CDR3 sequence (DNA): TGTGCCAGCAGCTTAGACCACGAGCAGTACTTC.

The CDR3 nucleotides are TGTGCCAGCAGCTGGGGGCAGGCCCTAAATCAGCCCCAGCATTTT. This encodes CASSWGQALNQPQHF. V and J are TRBV5-5 and TRBJ1-5, with a weak D call TRBD1 (6 bases). CDR3 size: 15 residues. The ends were cut back, 3 bases at V and 4 bases at J, with 14 bases in the middle. Germline CDR1 is SGHKS and CDR2 is YYEKEE (reference sequence).

J is TRBJ2-2 and V is TRBV7-3; the D is unclear. CDR1 is SGHTA, CDR2 FQGTGA, per germline. CDR3 length: 13 residues. V was clipped by 4 bases and J by 0 bases, with 3 bases between them. CDR3 amino acids: CASSSPNTGELFF. DNA for the CDR3: TGTGCCAGCAGCTCGCCGAACACCGGGGAGCTGTTTTTT.

V gene TRBV4-1 combines with J gene TRBJ1-2; the D is unclear. V lost 1 base and J lost 4, with 10 bases in between. Per germline, CDR1 MGHRA and CDR2 YSYEKL. CDR3 length equals 14 residues. The CDR3 loop is CASSQGRGLYGYTF. The CDR3 DNA follows: TGCGCCAGCAGCCAAGGGCGCGGGCTCTATGGCTACACCTTC.

CDR3: CASTALSAGTYEQYF. In DNA form, the CDR3 reads TGTGCCAGCACCGCTCTATCGGCAGGGACCTACGAGCAGTACTTC. The chain couples TRBV5-4 to TRBJ2-7; a possible D gene is TRBD1 (5 bases). Trimming shortened V by 6 bases and J by 2 bases, and 18 bases separated the two germline ends. Germline V gene data show CDR1 as SGHNT and CDR2 as YYREEE (reference sequence). CDR3 length: 15 amino acids.

This clone was counted between two and nine times. The chain has TRBV19 and TRBJ1-6; D is ambiguous. Trimming pared 2 bases from V and 7 bases from J, leaving 6 bases between. The CDR3 sequence is 13 residues long. The germline CDR1 and CDR2 sequences are LNHDA and SQIVND (reference sequence). CDR3 DNA sequence: TGTGCCAGTAGTATACCGGGGAATTCACCCCTCCACTTT. Translated, it gives CASSIPGNSPLHF.

The chain has TRBV19 and TRBJ1-1, with 11 bases identical to TRBD1. J lost 5 bases, V lost 4 bases, and 3 bases had no gene match. Looked up from germline, CDR1 is LNHDA and CDR2 is SQIVND (reference sequence). This CDR3 has 14 amino acids. The CDR3 DNA is TGTGCCAGTAGTAGGACAGGGGGCAGTACTGAAGCTTTCTTT. It is translated as CASSRTGGSTEAFF.

The DNA for the CDR3 is TGTGCCAGCAGATTGCGGGGGGGAGAATTGGGAGAGCAGTTCTTC. It codes for CASRLRGGELGEQFF. The chain employs TRBV25-1 and TRBJ2-1; 9 positions agree with TRBD2. The germline CDR1 and CDR2 sequences are MGHDK and SYGVNS. V gave up 6 bases and J gave up 10 bases; unmatched junction bases: 13. The CDR3 loop spans 15 amino acids.

The chain links TRBV18 to TRBJ1-1; D uncertain. This CDR3 is 13 amino acids long. Deletions cut 4 bases from V and 1 base from J, with 7 bases between. Germline-derived CDR1 and CDR2 are KGHSH and LQKENI. The CDR3 spells CASSHSENTEAFF. In nucleotides, the CDR3 is TGTGCCAGCTCACATTCAGAGAACACTGAAGCTTTCTTT.

The chain joins TRBV7-8 to TRBJ2-2; 10 nucleotides align to TRBD2. Per the germline V gene, CDR1 is SGHVS and CDR2 is FQNEAQ. CDR3 size: 15 residues. With V trimmed by 8 bases and J by 2 bases, 5 bases remained unmatched. CDR3 in DNA: TGTGCCAGCGGCCGGACTAGCGGCAACACCGGGGAGCTGTTTTTT. The encoded protein is CASGRTSGNTGELFF.

V is TRBV19 and J is TRBJ1-1; D not resolved. The CDR3 totals 14 residues. V gave up 3 bases and J gave up 4 bases, with 12 bases separating them. The V gene's germline CDR1 is LNHDA and CDR2 SQIVND (reference sequence). The CDR3 region has the DNA TGTGCCAGTAGTATTGAGGTAAGGAGCACTGAAGCTTTCTTT. Translated: CASSIEVRSTEAFF.

The rearrangement uses TRBV19 and TRBJ1-1; D is possibly TRBD1 (5 bases). This CDR3 has 15 residues. The V gene's germline CDR1 is LNHDA and CDR2 SQIVND (reference sequence). Trimming shortened V by 5 bases and J by 1 base, and 14 bases separated the two germline ends. The DNA of the CDR3 is TGTGCCAGTAGTCCCCGGGCGGGGGGGAACACTGAAGCTTTCTTT. Translation: CASSPRAGGNTEAFF.

This sequence joins TRBV18 and TRBJ1-6; tentatively, D is TRBD1 (5 bases). Germline V gene data show CDR1 as KGHSH and CDR2 as LQKENI. Trimming took off 2 bases at V and 3 bases at J, with 8 bases between the two ends. This CDR3 spans 15 amino acids. The CDR3 loop reads CASSPSGLYNSPLHF. The CDR3 bases are TGTGCCAGCTCACCATCGGGGCTCTATAATTCACCCCTCCACTTT.

The chain combines TRBV21-1 with TRBJ1-6. TRBV21-1 is classified as a pseudogene. This CDR3 is built from 15 residues. The CDR3 spells CAYPARVVYNSPLHF. The CDR3, as DNA: TGTGCCTATCCTGCCCGGGTCGTCTATAATTCACCCCTCCACTTT.

The V call is TRBV19, the J call TRBJ2-2; D tentatively reads TRBD1 or TRBD2 (5 bases each). V lost 1 base and J 0 bases, leaving 18 bases between the germline ends. Germline V lookup: CDR1 LNHDA, CDR2 SQIVND (reference sequence). The CDR3 has 19 residues. The CDR3 loop is CASSIVPGARLSNTGELFF. CDR3 sequence (DNA): TGTGCCAGTAGTATAGTCCCCGGGGCACGCCTATCGAACACCGGGGAGCTGTTTTTT.

The chain combines TRBV9 with TRBJ2-3, with 7 bases lining up with TRBD2. The CDR3 extends over 16 amino acids. CDR1 SGDLS and CDR2 YYNGEE come from the germline V gene. V gave up 4 bases and J gave up 5 bases; unmatched junction bases: 13. The CDR3 coding sequence is TGTGCCAGCAGCCCCCTGACGAGCGGGGCCGGAGATACGCAGTATTTT. It encodes CASSPLTSGAGDTQYF.

The chain has TRBV7-9 and TRBJ1-5; D is unresolved. The germline V gene has CDR1 SEHNR and CDR2 FQNEAQ (reference sequence). Trimming removed 2 bases at V and 0 bases at J, with 8 bases between. The CDR3 is made up of 15 amino acids. DNA of the CDR3: TGTGCCAGCAGCTTATGGGGATCTAGCAATCAGCCCCAGCATTTT. Protein: CASSLWGSSNQPQHF.

The rearrangement joins TRBV13 to TRBJ2-1; D gene uncertain. CDR1 PRHDT and CDR2 FYEKMQ come from the germline V gene (reference sequence). The CDR3 runs to 15 residues. V gave up 7 bases and J gave up 0 bases, with 13 bases separating them. The CDR3 DNA reads TGTGCCAGCACCCCAGGTATTCGCTCCTACAATGAGCAGTTCTTC. It yields the protein CASTPGIRSYNEQFF.

V is TRBV29-1 and J is TRBJ2-3, with no clear D. Germline CDR1 is SQVTM and CDR2 is ANQGSEA. Deletions cut 2 bases from V and 4 bases from J, with 7 bases between. This CDR3 has 12 amino acids. For the CDR3, the DNA is TGCAGCGTTGAAATGGCCTCAGATACGCAGTATTTT. It codes for CSVEMASDTQYF.

The V call is TRBV7-2, the J call TRBJ1-6; TRBD1 matches 9 bases. Trimming took 8 bases from V and 10 from J; bases not matched to a gene: 3. Germline V CDR1 and CDR2: SGHTA, FQGNSA. The CDR3 contains 12 residues. The CDR3 loop is CASGTGLSPLHF. The CDR3 DNA follows: TGTGCCAGCGGGACAGGGCTGTCACCCCTCCACTTT.

The genes are TRBV4-1 and TRBJ2-7; possibly TRBD1 for D (7 bases). Looked up from germline, CDR1 is MGHRA and CDR2 is YSYEKL. This CDR3 is built from 16 residues. V lost 0 bases, J lost 1 base, and 13 bases lay in between. Written as DNA, the CDR3 is TGCGCCAGCAGCCAAGATCCAGGGGGGTCATCCTACGAGCAGTACTTC. It is translated as CASSQDPGGSSYEQYF.